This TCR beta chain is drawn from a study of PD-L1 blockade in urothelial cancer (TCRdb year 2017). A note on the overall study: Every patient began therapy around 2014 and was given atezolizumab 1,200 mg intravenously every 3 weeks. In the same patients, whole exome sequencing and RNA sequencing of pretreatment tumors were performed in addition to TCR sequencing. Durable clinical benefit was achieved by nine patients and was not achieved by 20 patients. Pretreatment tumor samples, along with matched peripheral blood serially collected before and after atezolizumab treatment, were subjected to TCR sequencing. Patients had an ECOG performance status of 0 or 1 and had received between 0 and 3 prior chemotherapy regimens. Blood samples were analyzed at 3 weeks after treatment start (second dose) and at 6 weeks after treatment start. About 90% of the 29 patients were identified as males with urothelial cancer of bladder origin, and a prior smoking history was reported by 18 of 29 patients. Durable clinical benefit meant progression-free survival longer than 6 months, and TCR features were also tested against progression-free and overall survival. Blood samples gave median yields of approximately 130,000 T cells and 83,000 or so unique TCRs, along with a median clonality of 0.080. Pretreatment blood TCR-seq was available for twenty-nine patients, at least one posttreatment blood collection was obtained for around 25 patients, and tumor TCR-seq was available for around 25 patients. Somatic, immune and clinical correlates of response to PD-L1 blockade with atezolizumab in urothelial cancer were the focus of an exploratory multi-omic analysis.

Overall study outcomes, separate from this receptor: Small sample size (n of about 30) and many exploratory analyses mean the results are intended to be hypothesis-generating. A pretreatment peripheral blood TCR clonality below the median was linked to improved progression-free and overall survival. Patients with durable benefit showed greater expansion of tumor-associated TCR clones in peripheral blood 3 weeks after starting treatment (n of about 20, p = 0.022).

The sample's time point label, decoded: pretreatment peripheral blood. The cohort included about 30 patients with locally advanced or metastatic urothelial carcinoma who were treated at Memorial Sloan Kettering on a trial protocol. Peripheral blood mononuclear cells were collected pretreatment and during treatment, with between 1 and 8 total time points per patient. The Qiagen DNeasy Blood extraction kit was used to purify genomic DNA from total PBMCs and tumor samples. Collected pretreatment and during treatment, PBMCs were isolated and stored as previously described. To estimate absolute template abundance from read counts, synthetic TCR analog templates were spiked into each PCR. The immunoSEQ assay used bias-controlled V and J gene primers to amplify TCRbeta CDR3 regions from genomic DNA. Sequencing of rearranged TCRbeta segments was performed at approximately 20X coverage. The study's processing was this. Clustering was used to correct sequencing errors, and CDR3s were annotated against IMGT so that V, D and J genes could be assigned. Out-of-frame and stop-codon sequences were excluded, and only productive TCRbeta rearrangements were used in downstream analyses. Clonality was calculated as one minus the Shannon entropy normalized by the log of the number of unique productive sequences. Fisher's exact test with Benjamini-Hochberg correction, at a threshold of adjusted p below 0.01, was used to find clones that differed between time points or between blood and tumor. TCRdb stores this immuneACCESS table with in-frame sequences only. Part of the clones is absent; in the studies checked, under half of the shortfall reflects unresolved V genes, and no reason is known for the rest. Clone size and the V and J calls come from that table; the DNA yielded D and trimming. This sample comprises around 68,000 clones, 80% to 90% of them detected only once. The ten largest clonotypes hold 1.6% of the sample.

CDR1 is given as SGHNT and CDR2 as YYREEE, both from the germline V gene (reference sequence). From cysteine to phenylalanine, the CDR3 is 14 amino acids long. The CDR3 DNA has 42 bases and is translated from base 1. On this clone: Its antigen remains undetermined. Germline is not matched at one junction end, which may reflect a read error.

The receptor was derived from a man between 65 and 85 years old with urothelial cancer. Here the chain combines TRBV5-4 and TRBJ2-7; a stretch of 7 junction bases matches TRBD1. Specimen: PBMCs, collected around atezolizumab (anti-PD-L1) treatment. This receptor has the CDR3 CAGSPNDRVHEQYF. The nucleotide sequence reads TGTGCCGGCAGCCCAAACGACAGGGTCCACGAGCAGTACTTC.